This T cell receptor (beta chain) is from a study of early T cells in non-severe SARS-CoV-2 infection. This clonotype was recorded a few times. The target antigen is unknown. Study-level findings and limits: Reliance on VDJdb matching favored anti-spike CD8 responses; private and CD4 specificities were missed.

TCRdb re-derived calls from the 5' RACE reads in MiXCR, one entry per CDR3 protein. The sample records fewer than 85,000 distinct CDR3 sequences, 13% being singletons. The sequenced material came from whole blood. The TCR comes from an adult who was a healthcare worker with PCR-confirmed SARS-CoV-2 infection or an uninfected control (not recorded which).

CDR3 residues: CASTPRVERSYNEQFF. The CDR3 DNA follows: TGTGCCAGCACCCCTAGGGTGGAGCGCTCCTACAATGAGCAGTTCTTC. The chain employs TRBV6-1 and TRBJ2-1; no clear D gene. Trimming removed 7 bases from V and 0 bases from J, with 16 bases in between. The CDR3 length is 16 residues. The germline V gene has CDR1 MNHNS and CDR2 SASEGT.